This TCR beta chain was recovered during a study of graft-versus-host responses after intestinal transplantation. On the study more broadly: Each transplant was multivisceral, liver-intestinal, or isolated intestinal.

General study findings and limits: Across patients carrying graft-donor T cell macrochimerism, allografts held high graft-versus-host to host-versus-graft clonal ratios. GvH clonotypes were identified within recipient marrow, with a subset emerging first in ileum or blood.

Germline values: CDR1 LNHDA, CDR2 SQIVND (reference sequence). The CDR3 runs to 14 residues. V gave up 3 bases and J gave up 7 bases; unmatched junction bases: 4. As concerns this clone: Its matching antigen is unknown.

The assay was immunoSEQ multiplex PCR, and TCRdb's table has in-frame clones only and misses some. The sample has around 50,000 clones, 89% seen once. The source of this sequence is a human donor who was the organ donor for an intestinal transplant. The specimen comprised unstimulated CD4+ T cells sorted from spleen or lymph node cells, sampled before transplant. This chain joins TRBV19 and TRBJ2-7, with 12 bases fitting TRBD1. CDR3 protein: CASSIWGQGAEQYF. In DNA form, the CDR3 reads TGTGCCAGTAGTATTTGGGGACAGGGGGCTGAGCAGTACTTC.